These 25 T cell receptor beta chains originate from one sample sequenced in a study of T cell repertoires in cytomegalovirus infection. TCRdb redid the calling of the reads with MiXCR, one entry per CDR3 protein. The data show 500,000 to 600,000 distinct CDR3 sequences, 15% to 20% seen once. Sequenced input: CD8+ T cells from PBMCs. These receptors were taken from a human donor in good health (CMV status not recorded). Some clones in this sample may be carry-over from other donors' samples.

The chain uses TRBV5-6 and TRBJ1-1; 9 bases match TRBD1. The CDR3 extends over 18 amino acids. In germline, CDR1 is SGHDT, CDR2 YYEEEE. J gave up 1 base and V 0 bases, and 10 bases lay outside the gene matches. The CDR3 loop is CASSLESGQGLWNTEAFF. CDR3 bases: TGTGCCAGCAGCTTGGAAAGCGGACAGGGGCTATGGAACACTGAAGCTTTCTTT.

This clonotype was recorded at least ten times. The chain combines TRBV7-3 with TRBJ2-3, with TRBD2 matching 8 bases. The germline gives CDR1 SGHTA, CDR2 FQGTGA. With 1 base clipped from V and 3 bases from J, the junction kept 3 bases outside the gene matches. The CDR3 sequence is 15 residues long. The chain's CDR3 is CASSLIAGWTDTQYF. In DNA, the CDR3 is TGTGCCAGCAGCTTAATAGCGGGGTGGACAGATACGCAGTATTTT.

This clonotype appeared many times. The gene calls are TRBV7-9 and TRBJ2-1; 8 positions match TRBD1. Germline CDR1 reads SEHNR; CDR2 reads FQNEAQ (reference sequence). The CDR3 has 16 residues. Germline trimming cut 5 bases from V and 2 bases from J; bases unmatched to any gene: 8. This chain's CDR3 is CASSQDRASTYNEQFF. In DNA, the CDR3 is TGTGCCAGCAGCCAGGACAGGGCCTCAACCTACAATGAGCAGTTCTTC.

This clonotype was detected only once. Here the CDR3 reads CASSAGAGVGMNEQFF. The CDR3 DNA reads TGTGCCAGCAGCGCCGGAGCGGGAGTTGGTATGAATGAGCAGTTCTTC. The chain uses TRBV9 and TRBJ2-1; 8 bases line up with TRBD2. The ends lost 3 bases at V and 7 bases at J; junction bases unmatched: 12. Per germline, CDR1 SGDLS and CDR2 YYNGEE. The CDR3 extends over 16 amino acids.

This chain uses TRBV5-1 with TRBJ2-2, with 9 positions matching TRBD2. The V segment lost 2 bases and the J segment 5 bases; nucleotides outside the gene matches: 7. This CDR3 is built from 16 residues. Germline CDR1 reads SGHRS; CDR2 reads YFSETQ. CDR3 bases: TGCGCCAGCAGCTTTTATGGTAGCGGGGGAACCGGGGAGCTGTTTTTT. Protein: CASSFYGSGGTGELFF.

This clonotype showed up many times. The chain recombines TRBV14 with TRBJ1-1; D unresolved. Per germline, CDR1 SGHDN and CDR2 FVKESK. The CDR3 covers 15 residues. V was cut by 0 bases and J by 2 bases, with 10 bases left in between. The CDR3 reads CASSQDLGVNTEAFF. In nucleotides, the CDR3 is TGTGCCAGCAGCCAAGATCTTGGAGTAAACACTGAAGCTTTCTTT.

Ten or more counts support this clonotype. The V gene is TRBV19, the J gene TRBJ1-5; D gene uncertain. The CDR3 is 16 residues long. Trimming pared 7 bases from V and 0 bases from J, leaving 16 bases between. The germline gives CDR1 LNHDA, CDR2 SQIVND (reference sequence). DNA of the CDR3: TGTGCCAGTACCCCCGGCACACCTTTTAGCAATCAGCCCCAGCATTTT. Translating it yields CASTPGTPFSNQPQHF.

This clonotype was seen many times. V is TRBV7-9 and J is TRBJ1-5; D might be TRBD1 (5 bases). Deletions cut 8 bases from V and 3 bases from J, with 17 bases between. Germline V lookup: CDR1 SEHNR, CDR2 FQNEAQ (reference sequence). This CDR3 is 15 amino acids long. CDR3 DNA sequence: TGTGCCAGCGGTCCTCCCGGGACCCTCAATCAGCCCCAGCATTTT. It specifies CASGPPGTLNQPQHF.

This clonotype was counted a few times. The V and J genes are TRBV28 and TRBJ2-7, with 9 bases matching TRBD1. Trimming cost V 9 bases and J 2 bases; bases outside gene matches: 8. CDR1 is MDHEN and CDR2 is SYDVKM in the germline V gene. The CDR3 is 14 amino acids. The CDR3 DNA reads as TGTGCCAGTAGTAGACGACAGGGGGCCTACGAGCAGTACTTC. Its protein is CASSRRQGAYEQYF.

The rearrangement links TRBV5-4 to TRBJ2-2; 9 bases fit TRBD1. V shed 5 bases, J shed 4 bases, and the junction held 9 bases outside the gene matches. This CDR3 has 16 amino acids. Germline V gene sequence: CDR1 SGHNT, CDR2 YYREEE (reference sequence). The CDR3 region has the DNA TGTGCCAGCAGGGGGGACAGGGAGGGGCGCACCGGGGAGCTGTTTTTT. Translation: CASRGDREGRTGELFF.

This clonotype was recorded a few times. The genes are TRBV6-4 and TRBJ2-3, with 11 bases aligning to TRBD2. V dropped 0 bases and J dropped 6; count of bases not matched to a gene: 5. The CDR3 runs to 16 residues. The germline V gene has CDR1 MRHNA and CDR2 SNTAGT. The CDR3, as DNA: TGTGCCAGCAGTGACTCGTATAGCGGGAGGGCTGATACGCAGTATTTT. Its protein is CASSDSYSGRADTQYF.

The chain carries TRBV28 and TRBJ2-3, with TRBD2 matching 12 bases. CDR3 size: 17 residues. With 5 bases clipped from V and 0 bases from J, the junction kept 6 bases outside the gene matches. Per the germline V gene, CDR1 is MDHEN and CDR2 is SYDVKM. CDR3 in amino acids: CASSVTSGRPSTDTQYF. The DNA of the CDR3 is TGTGCCAGCAGTGTAACTAGCGGGAGGCCAAGCACAGATACGCAGTATTTT. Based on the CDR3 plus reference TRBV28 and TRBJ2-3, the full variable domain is DVKVTQSSRYLVKRTGEKVFLECVQDMDHENMFWYRQDPGLGLRLIYFSYDVKMKEKGDIPEGYSVSREKKERFSLILESASTNQTSMYLCASSVTSGRPSTDTQYFGPGTRLTVL.

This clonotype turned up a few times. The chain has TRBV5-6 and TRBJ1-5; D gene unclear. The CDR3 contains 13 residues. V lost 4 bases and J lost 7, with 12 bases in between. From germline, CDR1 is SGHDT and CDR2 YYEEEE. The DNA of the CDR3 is TGTGCCAGCAGCAGCGGACGCACCCAGCCCCAGCATTTT. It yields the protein CASSSGRTQPQHF.

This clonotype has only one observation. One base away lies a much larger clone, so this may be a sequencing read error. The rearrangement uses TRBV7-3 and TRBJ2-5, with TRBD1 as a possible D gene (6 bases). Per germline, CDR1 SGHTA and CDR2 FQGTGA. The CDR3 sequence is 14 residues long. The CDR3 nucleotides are TGTGCCAGCAGCTTAAACGGGGACAAGGAGACCCAGCACTTC. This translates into CASSLNGDKETQHF. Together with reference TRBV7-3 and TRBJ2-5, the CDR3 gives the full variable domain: GAGVSQTPSNKVTEKGKYVELRCDPISGHTALYWYRQSLGQGPEFLIYFQGTGAADDSGLPNDRFFAVRPEGSVSTLKIQRTERGDSAVYLCASSLNGDKETQHFGPGTRLLVL.

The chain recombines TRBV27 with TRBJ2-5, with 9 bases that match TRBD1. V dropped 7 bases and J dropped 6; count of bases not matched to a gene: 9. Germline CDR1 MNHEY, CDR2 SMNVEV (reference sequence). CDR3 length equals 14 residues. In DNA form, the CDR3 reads TGTGCCAGCACCCAAAGACAGGGGGGGAAGACCCAGTACTTC. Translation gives CASTQRQGGKTQYF.

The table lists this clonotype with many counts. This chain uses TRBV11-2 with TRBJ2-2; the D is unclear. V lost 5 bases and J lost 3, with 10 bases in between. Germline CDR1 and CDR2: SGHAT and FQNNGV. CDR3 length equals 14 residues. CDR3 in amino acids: CASSLGPYTGELFF. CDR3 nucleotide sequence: TGTGCCAGCAGCCTAGGCCCGTACACCGGGGAGCTGTTTTTT.

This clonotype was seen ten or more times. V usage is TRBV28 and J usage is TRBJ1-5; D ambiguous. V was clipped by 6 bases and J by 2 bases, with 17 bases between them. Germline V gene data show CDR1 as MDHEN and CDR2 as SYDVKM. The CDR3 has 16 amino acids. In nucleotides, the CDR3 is TGTGCCAGCAGCCAGCCTCCGGACCGACGCAATCAGCCCCAGCATTTT. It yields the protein CASSQPPDRRNQPQHF.

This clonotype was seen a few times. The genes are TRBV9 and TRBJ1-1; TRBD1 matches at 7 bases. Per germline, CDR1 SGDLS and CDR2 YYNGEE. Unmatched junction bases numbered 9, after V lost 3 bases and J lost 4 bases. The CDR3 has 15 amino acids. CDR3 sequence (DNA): TGTGCCAGCAGCGCGCGGCAACAGGGGACCACTGAAGCTTTCTTT. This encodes CASSARQQGTTEAFF.

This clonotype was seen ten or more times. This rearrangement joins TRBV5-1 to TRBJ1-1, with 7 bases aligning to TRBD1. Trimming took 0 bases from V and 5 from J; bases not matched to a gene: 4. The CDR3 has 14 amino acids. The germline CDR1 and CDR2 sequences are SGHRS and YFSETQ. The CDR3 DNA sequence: TGCGCCAGCAGCTTGGTGGGACAGCCTACTGAAGCTTTCTTT. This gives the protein CASSLVGQPTEAFF.

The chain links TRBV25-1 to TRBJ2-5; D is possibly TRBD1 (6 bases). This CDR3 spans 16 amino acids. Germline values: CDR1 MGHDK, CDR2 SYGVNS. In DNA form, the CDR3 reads TGTGCGACAAGCCTCCCGGGACACCGGGTCGGAGAGACCCAGTACTTC. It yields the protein CATSLPGHRVGETQYF. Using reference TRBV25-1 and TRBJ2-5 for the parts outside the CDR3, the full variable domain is EADIYQTPRYLVIGTGKKITLECSQTMGHDKMYWYQQDPGMELHLIHYSYGVNSTEKGDLSSESTVSRIRTEHFPLTLESARPSHTSQYLCATSLPGHRVGETQYFGPGTRLLVL.

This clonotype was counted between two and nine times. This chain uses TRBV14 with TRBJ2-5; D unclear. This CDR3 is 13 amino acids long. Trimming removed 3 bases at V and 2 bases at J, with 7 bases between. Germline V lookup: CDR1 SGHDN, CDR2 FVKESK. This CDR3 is CASSQGLQETQYF. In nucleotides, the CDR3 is TGTGCCAGCAGCCAGGGATTGCAAGAGACCCAGTACTTC.

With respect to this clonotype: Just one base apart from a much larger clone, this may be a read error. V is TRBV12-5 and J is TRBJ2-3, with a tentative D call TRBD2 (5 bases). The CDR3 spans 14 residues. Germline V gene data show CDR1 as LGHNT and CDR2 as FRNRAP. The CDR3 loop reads CASGWTSSTDTQCF. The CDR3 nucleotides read TGTGCTAGTGGTTGGACTTCTAGCACAGATACGCAGTGTTTT.

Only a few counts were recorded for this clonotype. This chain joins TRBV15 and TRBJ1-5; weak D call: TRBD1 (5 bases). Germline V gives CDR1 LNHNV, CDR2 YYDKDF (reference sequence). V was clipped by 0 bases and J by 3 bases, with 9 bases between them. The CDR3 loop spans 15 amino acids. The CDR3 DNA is TGTGCCACCAGCAGAGATCAGACAGCCAATCAGCCCCAGCATTTT. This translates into CATSRDQTANQPQHF.

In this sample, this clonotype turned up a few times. CDR3 sequence reads: CASSYSIQGNQPQHF. CDR3 DNA: TGTGCCAGCAGTTACTCGATACAGGGCAATCAGCCCCAGCATTTT. The chain uses TRBV6-5 and TRBJ1-5, with a tentative D call TRBD1 (5 bases). V lost 0 bases and J lost 2, with 8 bases in between. Germline CDR1 is MNHEY and CDR2 is SVGAGI. There are 15 residues in the CDR3.

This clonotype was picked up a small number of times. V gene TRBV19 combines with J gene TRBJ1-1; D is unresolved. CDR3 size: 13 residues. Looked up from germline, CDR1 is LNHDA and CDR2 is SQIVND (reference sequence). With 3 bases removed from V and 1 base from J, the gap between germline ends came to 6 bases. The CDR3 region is CASSMKGNTEAFF. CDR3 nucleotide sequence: TGTGCCAGTAGTATGAAGGGGAACACTGAAGCTTTCTTT.